This T cell receptor (beta chain) was documented in a study of T cell responses to AZD1222 COVID-19 vaccine. Study as a whole: Second-dose groups at about 4 or about 12 weeks were pooled.

Clones were read by immunoSEQ multiplex PCR, and TCRdb kept only the in-frame ones, dropping some. Among approximately 80,000 clones listed, 87% were seen once. The study's findings and limits: After two AZD1222 doses, spike-specific TCR breadth and depth rose versus day 0. In the spike-specific TCR repertoire, nearly half reportedly target unmutated variant regions. Dominant at 160-218 and 743-854, vaccine-associated CD4 TCRs also spanned spike.

In the case of this clone: As yet, its antigen is unknown.

The TCR was taken from an adult in good health. The sample consisted of peripheral blood, taken on day 0 of AZD1222 vaccination.

For the CDR3, the DNA is TGCGCCAGCAGCTTGGAGGGGGTACTGGTAGGGGCCAACGTCCTGACTTTC. It encodes CASSLEGVLVGANVLTF. This chain connects TRBV5-1 to TRBJ2-6; TRBD1 is a possible D gene (6 bases). CDR1 SGHRS and CDR2 YFSETQ come from the germline V gene. This CDR3 is built from 17 residues. With 0 bases removed from V and 4 bases from J, the gap between germline ends came to 14 bases.